The 5 T cell receptor beta chains below were found in one sample sequenced in a study of blood T cell repertoires in COVID-19. Assay used: immunoSEQ multiplex PCR; TCRdb lists only in-frame clones, some missing. The repertoire holds 85,000 or so clones, with roughly 88% as singletons. Sample: peripheral blood. These receptors originate from a man aged 50-60 years with active or convalescent COVID-19.

The chain has TRBV24-1 and TRBJ1-3; 9 bases are a match to TRBD1. Germline values: CDR1 KGHDR, CDR2 SFDVKD. J was trimmed by 1 base and V by 4 bases; bases with no gene match: 4. This CDR3 has 16 amino acids. CDR3 bases: TGTGCCACCAGTGACTCAGACAGGGGGTCTGGAAACACCATATATTTT. This sequence encodes CATSDSDRGSGNTIYF.

This clone was observed once. V gene TRBV4-1 combines with J gene TRBJ2-6, with 11 bases that match TRBD2. This CDR3 spans 18 amino acids. V trimming: 1 base; J trimming: 5 bases; junction bases outside the gene matches: 7. Germline CDR1 and CDR2: MGHRA and YSYEKL. The CDR3 bases are TGCGCCAGCAGCCAAGCCGGGACTAGCGGCATAAGGGCCAACGTCCTGACTTTC. Its protein product is CASSQAGTSGIRANVLTF.

The genes are TRBV2 and TRBJ1-2; 12 bases align to TRBD1. J lost 8 bases, V lost 6 bases, and 7 bases had no gene match. This CDR3 has 14 residues. Germline V CDR1 and CDR2: SNHLY, FYNNEI. CDR3 sequence (DNA): TGTGCCAGCAGCCGGGACAGGGGGCGCGACGGCTACACCTTC. This sequence encodes CASSRDRGRDGYTF.

In this sample, this clone turned up once. The rearrangement uses TRBV2 and TRBJ1-4; 8 bases line up with TRBD1. The germline CDR1 and CDR2 sequences are SNHLY and FYNNEI. The J segment lost 6 bases and the V segment lost 6 bases, leaving 9 bases of the junction unmatched. The CDR3 totals 15 residues. The CDR3: CASSVDRGGYEKLFF. CDR3 DNA sequence: TGTGCCAGCAGCGTCGACAGGGGTGGTTATGAAAAACTGTTTTTT.

The gene calls are TRBV9 and TRBJ1-2; D possibly corresponds to TRBD1 (5 bases). The V gene's germline CDR1 is SGDLS and CDR2 YYNGEE. V lost 3 bases, J lost 2 bases, and 23 bases lay in between. The CDR3 runs 18 residues. CDR3 sequence: CASSAHLGGSNTNYGYTF. CDR3 DNA sequence: TGTGCCAGCAGCGCCCACTTGGGGGGTTCGAACACGAACTATGGCTACACCTTC.